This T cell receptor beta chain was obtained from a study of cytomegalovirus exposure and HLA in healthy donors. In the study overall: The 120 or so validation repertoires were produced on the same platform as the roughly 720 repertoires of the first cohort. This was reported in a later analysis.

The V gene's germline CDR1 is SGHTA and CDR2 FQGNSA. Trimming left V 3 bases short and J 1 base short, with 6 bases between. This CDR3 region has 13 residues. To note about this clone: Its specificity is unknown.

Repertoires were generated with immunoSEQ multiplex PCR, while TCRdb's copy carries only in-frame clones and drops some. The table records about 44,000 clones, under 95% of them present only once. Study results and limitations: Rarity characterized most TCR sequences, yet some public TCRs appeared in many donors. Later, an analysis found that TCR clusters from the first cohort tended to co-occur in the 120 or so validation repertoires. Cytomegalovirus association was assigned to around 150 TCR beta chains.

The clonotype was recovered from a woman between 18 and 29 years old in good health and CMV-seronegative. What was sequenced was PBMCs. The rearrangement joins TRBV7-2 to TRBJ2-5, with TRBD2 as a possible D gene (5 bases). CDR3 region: CASSFSAQETQYF. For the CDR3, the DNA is TGTGCCAGCAGCTTTAGCGCCCAAGAGACCCAGTACTTC.